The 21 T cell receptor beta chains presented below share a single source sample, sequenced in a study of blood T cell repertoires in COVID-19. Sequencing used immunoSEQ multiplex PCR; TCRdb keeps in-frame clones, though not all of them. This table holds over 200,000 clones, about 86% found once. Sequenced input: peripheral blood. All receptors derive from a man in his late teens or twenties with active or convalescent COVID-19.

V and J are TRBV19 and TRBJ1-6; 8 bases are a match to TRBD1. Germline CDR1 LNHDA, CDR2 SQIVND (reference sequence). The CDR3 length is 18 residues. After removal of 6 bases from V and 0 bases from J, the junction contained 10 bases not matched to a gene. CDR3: CASSPVLTGDSYNSPLHF. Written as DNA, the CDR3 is TGTGCCAGTAGCCCCGTTCTGACAGGGGACTCCTATAATTCACCCCTCCACTTT.

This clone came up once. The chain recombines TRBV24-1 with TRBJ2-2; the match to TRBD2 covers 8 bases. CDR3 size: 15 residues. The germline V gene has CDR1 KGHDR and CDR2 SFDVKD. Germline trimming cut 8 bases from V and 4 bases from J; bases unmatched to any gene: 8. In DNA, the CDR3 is TGTGCCACCACCGCGGGAGGAAGTGTCACCGGGGAGCTGTTTTTT. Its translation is CATTAGGSVTGELFF.

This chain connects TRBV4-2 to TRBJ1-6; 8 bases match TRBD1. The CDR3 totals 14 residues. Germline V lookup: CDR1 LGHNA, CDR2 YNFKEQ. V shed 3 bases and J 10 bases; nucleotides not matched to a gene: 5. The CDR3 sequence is CASSQDRERSPLHF. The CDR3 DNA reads TGTGCCAGCAGCCAGGACAGGGAAAGGTCACCCCTCCACTTT.

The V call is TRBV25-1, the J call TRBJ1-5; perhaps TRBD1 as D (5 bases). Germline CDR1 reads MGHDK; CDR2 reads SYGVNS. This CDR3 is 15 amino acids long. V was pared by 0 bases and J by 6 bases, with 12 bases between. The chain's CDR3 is CASSEYWGEGQPQHF. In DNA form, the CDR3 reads TGTGCCAGCAGTGAATACTGGGGGGAAGGTCAGCCCCAGCATTTT.

In nucleotides, the CDR3 is TGTGCCATCACCGAGGTGTATGGCTACACCTTC. Its protein is CAITEVYGYTF. The chain joins TRBV10-3 to TRBJ1-2; the D is unclear. V was trimmed by 7 bases and J by 5 bases, leaving 8 bases between them. Per the germline V gene, CDR1 is ENHRY and CDR2 is SYGVKD. The CDR3 is 11 amino acids.

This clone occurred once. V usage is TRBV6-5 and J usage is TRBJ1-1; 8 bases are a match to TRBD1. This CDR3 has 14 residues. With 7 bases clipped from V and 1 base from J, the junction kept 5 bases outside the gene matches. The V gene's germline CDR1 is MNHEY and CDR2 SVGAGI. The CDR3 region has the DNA TGTGCCAGCAACCACGGACAGGGGAACACTGAAGCTTTCTTT. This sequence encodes CASNHGQGNTEAFF.

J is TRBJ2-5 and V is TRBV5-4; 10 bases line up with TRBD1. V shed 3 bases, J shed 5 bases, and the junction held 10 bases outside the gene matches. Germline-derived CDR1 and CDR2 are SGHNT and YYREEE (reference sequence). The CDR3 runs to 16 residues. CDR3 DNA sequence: TGTGCCAGCAGCTCGCGGACAGGGGGTCGTGGGGAGACCCAGTACTTC. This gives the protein CASSSRTGGRGETQYF.

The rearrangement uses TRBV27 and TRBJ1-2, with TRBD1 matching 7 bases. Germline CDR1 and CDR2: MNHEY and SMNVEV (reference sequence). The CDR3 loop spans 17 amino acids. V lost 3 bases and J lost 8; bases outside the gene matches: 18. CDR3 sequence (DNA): TGTGCCAGCAGTTTCACCTCGGGGACAGCCAAAACCCTCGGCTACACCTTC. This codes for CASSFTSGTAKTLGYTF.

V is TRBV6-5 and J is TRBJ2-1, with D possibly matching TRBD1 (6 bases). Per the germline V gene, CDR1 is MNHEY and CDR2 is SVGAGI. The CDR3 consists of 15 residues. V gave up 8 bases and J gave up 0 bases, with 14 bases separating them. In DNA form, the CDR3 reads TGTGCCAGCCGTCTACAGGGTCCCTCCTACAATGAGCAGTTCTTC. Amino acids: CASRLQGPSYNEQFF.

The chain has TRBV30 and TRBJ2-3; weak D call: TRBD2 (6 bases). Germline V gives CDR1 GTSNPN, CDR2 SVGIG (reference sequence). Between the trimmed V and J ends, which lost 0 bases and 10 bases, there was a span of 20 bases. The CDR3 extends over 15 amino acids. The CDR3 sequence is CAWSVLRGGAGAQYF. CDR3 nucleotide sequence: TGTGCCTGGAGTGTTCTACGCGGAGGGGCAGGTGCGCAGTATTTT.

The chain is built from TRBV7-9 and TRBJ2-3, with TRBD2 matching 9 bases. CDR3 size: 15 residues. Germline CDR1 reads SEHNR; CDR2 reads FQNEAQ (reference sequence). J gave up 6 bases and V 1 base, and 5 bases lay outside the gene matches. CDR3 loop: CASSLEAGGSDTQYF. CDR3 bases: TGTGCCAGCAGCTTAGAAGCGGGAGGCTCCGATACGCAGTATTTT. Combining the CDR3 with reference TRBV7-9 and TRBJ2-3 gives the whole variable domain DTGVSQNPRHKITKRGQNVTFRCDPISEHNRLYWYRQTLGQGPEFLTYFQNEAQLEKSRLLSDRFSAERPKGSFSTLEIQRTEQGDSAMYLCASSLEAGGSDTQYFGPGTRLTVL.

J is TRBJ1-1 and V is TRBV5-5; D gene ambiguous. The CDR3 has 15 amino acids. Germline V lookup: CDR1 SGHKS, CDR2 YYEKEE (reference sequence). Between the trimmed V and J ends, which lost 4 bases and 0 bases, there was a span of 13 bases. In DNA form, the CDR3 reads TGTGCCAGCAGCCTGGACCAATACATGAACACTGAAGCTTTCTTT. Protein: CASSLDQYMNTEAFF.

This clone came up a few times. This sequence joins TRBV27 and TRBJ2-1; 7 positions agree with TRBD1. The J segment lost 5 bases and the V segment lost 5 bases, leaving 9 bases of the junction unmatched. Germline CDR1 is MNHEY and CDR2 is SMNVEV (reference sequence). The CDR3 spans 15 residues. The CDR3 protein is CASSPGGRPDNEQFF. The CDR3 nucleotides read TGTGCCAGCAGTCCAGGGGGAAGACCGGACAATGAGCAGTTCTTC.

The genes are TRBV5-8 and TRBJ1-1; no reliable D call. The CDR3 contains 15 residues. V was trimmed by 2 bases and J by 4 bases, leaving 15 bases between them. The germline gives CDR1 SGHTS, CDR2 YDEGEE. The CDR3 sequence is CASSFSLVRATEAFF. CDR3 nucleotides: TGTGCCAGCAGCTTCTCCCTTGTGAGGGCCACTGAAGCTTTCTTT.

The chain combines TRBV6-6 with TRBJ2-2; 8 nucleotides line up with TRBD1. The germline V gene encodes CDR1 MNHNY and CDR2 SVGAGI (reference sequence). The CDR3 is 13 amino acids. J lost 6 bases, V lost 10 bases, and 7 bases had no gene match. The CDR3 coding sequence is TGTGCCATGGGTCAGGGGGCTTCCGGGGAGCTGTTTTTT. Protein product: CAMGQGASGELFF.

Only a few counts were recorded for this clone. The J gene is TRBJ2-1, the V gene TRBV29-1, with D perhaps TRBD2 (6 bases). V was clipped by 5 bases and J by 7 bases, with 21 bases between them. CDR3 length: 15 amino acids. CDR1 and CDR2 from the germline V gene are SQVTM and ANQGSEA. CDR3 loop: CSVQFLGGTRNEQFF. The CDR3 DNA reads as TGCAGCGTTCAGTTTTTGGGCGGGACCAGGAATGAGCAGTTCTTC.

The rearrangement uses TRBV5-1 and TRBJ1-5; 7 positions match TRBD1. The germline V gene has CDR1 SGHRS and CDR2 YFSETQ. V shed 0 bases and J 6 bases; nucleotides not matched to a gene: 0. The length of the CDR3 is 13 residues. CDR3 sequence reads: CASSLDRGQPQHF. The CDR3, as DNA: TGCGCCAGCAGCTTGGACAGGGGTCAGCCCCAGCATTTT.

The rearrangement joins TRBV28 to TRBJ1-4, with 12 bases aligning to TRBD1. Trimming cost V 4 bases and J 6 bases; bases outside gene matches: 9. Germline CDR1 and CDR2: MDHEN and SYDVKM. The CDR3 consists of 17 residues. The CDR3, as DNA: TGTGCCAGCAGTTCCGGGACAGGGGGCGTTGCGGATGAAAAACTGTTTTTT. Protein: CASSSGTGGVADEKLFF.

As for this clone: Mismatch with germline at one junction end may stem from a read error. Here the CDR3 DNA reads TGTGCCAGCAGCTTGGAGGGTAGACTAGCGCCCCACTTC. Protein: CASSLEGRLAPHF. The chain has TRBV5-5 and TRBJ2-7; 8 bases agree with TRBD2. This CDR3 comprises 13 residues. From germline, CDR1 is SGHKS and CDR2 YYEKEE (reference sequence).

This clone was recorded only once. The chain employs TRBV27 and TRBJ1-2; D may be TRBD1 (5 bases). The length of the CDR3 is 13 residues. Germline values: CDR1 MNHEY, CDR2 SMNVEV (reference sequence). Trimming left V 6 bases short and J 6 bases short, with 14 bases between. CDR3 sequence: CASSPRGSDGYTF. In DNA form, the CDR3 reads TGTGCCAGCAGCCCCCGGGGGTCGGATGGCTACACCTTC.

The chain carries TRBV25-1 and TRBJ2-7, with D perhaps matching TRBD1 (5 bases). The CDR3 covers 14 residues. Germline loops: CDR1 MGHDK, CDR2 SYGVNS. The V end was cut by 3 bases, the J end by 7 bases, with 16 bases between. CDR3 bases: TGTGCCAGCAGTGATTTCCAGGGTCTGAGGGAGCAGTACTTC. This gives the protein CASSDFQGLREQYF.